This T cell receptor (beta chain) was retrieved from a study of blood T cell repertoires in COVID-19. Produced via immunoSEQ multiplex PCR; TCRdb's table is partial and in-frame only. The profile shows fewer than 500,000 clones, roughly 85% of them singletons. This clone was recorded at least ten times. The sample has other DNA sequences that encode this CDR3 too. Germline loops: CDR1 SEHNR, CDR2 FQNEAQ (reference sequence). V shed 5 bases and J 5 bases; nucleotides not matched to a gene: 9. The CDR3 has 15 residues. The TCR sequence derives from a woman aged 18-29 years with acute COVID-19. Specimen: PBMCs or T cells enriched from blood (not recorded which). The chain has TRBV7-9 and TRBJ2-5, with 9 nucleotides matching TRBD2. The CDR3 loop reads CASSIRRGGIETQYF. Written as DNA, the CDR3 is TGTGCCAGCAGCATACGGCGGGGGGGGATTGAGACCCAGTACTTC.